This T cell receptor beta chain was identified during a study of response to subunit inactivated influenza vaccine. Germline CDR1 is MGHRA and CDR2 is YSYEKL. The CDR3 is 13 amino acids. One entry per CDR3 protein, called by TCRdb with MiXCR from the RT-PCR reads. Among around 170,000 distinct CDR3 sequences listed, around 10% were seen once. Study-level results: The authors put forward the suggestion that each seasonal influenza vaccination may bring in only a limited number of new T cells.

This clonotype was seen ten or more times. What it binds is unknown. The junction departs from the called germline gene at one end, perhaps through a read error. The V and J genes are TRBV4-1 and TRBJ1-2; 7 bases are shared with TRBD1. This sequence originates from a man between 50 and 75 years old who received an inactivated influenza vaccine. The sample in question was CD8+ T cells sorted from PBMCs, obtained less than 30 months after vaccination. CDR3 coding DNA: TGCGCCAGCAGCCTAGAATTTGGGGACAGATCCCTCTTC. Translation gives CASSLEFGDRSLF.